Reported below is one TCR beta chain. The antigen remains undetermined. This specimen comes from a study of T cells in Graves' hyperthyroidism and ophthalmopathy. The source material, RNA transcripts, was used to amplify TCR beta CDR3 regions. RT-PCR in the first round (using the HTBI primer set) targeted the TCR CDR3. TCRdb redid the calling of the multiplex PCR reads with MiXCR, one entry per CDR3 protein. The data show 800,000 or so distinct CDR3 sequences, approximately 40% seen once. In germline, CDR1 is DFQATT, CDR2 SNEGSKA (reference sequence). V gave up 1 base and J gave up 6 bases, with 16 bases separating them. This CDR3 region has 14 residues. Notes on the study in general: Median prediction lead before ophthalmopathy onset was 6.5 to 7 months with the model.

Stable hyperthyroidism: no ophthalmopathy progression over 18 months of follow-up. Each patient was aged 18 to 65 and had newly diagnosed hyperthyroidism of under 2 months' duration. Clinical symptoms, serum thyroxine, TRAb, thyroid ultrasound and orbital computed tomography established diagnosis. Material for sequencing was blood. This receptor was taken from a young man with Graves' hyperthyroidism. The genes are TRBV20-1 and TRBJ2-7; tentatively, D is TRBD2 (5 bases). CDR3 amino acids: CSARGEAISGEQYF. In DNA, the CDR3 is TGCAGTGCTAGAGGAGAGGCTATCAGCGGCGAGCAGTACTTC.